This T cell receptor beta chain was retrieved from a study of cytomegalovirus exposure and HLA in healthy donors (dated by TCRdb to the late 2010s). For context, the study as a whole: According to a later analysis, the roughly 120 validation repertoires were produced on the same platform as the roughly 720 repertoires of the first cohort. Along with the approximately 670-subject first cohort, a separate validation cohort of over a hundred different subjects was used. The study was designed to test whether signatures of past pathogen exposure could be identified by cataloging public T cell receptors. To predict cytomegalovirus infection status, the study combined high-throughput TCR immunosequencing, statistical association of individual TCRs with disease status, and machine learning. Overall study results and their limits: In the study, around 160 TCR beta chains were listed as associated with cytomegalovirus. The classifier was reported to diagnose cytomegalovirus status with high specificity and sensitivity in both the original and validation cohorts. A later analysis had no HLA typing for the validation cohort, so co-occurrence there was scored across all 130 or so repertoires. While some public TCRs were present in many individuals, most TCR sequences turned up only very rarely across donors. In vitro tests confirmed that three of the cytomegalovirus-associated TCR beta chains recognize cytomegalovirus antigens. According to the authors, the approach could potentially be generalized to other disease states and immunological phenotypes. In a later analysis, TCRs clustered in the first cohort were found to also tend to co-occur in the roughly 110 validation repertoires, with approximately 95% of cluster scores above 0.

A note on this clone: Its antigen remains undetermined. Base-call qualities are not available, and no considerably larger clone is one nucleotide away.

The library was built by means of the immunoSEQ multiplex PCR assay. Regarding the original processing steps: A statistical classification framework was developed to diagnose cytomegalovirus status using the catalog of TCR beta chain sequences. The immuneACCESS repertoire file appears here via TCRdb, limited to in-frame rearrangements. These files lack a portion of the clones; in checked studies, under half of the deficit traces to unresolved V genes, and the cause of the others is not known. V and J calls and clone size come straight from that table; D and trimming were deduced from the DNA. This sample comprises about 150,000 clones, 75% to 90% of them detected only once. Of the sample, 20% to 25% is held by the ten largest clones. CDR1 is given as MGHRA and CDR2 as YSYEKL, both from the germline V gene. The trim is 2 bases for V and 5 bases for J, with a gap of 15 bases between the germline ends. From its cysteine to its phenylalanine, the CDR3 spans 15 amino acids. The CDR3 DNA has 45 bases and is translated from base 1.

The donors were included in the validation cohort of over a hundred subjects, a group kept apart from the roughly 700-subject first cohort. The source is a man between 18 and 29 years old in good health and CMV-seropositive. Input material: PBMCs. The chain is made from TRBV4-1 and TRBJ1-1, and TRBD1 may be the D gene, going by 5 matching bases. The CDR3 sequence is CASSQHQEGRTEAFF. DNA sequence: TGCGCCAGCAGCCAACACCAGGAGGGGAGGACTGAAGCTTTCTTT.